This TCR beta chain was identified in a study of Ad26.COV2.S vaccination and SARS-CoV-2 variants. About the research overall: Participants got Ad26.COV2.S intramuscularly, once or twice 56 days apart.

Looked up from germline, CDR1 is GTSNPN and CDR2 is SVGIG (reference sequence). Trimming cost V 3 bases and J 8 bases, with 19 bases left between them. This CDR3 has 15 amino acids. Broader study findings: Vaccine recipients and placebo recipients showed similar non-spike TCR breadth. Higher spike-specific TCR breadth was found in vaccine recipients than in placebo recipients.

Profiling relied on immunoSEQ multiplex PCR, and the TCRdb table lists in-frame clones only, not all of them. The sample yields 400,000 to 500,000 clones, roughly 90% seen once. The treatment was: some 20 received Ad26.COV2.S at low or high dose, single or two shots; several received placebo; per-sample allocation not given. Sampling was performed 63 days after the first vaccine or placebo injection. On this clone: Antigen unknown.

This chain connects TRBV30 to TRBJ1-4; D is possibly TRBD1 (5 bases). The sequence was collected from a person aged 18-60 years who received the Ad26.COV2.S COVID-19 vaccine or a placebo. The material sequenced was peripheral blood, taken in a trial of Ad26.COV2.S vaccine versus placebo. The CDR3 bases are TGTGCCTGGAGCTTAGGGGTGGGTTCCCGGGAAAAACTGTTTTTT. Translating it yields CAWSLGVGSREKLFF.